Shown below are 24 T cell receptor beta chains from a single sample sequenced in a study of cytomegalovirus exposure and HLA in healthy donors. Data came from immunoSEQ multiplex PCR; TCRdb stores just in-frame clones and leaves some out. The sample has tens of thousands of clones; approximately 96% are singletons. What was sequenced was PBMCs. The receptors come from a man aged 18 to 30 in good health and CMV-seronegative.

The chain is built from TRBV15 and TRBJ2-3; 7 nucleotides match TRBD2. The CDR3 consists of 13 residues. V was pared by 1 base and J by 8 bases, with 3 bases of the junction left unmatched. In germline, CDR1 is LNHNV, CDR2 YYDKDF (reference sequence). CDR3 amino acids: CATSRGGEGTQYF. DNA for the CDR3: TGTGCCACCAGCAGAGGGGGGGAGGGTACGCAGTATTTT.

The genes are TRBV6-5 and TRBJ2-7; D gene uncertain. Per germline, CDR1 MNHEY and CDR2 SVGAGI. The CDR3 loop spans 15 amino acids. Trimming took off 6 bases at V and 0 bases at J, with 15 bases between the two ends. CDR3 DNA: TGTGCCAGCAGCGCCGAACCGACATCCTCCTACGAGCAGTACTTC. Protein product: CASSAEPTSSYEQYF.

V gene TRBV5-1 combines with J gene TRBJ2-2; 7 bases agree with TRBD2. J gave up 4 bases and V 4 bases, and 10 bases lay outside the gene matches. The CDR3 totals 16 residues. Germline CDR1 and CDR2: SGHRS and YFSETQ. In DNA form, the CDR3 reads TGCGCCAGCAGCACTGGGAGGGTACAGAGCACCGGGGAGCTGTTTTTT. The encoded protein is CASSTGRVQSTGELFF.

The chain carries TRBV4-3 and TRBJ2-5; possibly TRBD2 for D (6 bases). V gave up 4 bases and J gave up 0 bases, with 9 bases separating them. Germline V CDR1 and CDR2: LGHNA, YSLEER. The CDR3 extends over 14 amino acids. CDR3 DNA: TGCGCCAGCAGCCCCGGGAGATACCAAGAGACCCAGTACTTC. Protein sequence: CASSPGRYQETQYF.

CDR3 nucleotide sequence: TGCGCCAGCAGCTTGGGGGCGGGAGCCGGGGAAGAGACCCAGTACTTC. Residues: CASSLGAGAGEETQYF. The rearrangement joins TRBV5-1 to TRBJ2-5; TRBD2 aligns across 7 bases. The CDR3 consists of 16 residues. CDR1 and CDR2 (germline): SGHRS, YFSETQ. V gave up 0 bases and J gave up 3 bases; unmatched junction bases: 8.

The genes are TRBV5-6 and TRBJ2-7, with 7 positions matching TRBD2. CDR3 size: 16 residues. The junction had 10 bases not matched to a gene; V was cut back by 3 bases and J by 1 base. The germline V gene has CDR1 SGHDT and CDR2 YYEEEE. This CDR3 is CASSSGLGVLSYEQYF. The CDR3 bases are TGTGCCAGCAGCTCCGGACTAGGAGTCTTATCCTACGAGCAGTACTTC.

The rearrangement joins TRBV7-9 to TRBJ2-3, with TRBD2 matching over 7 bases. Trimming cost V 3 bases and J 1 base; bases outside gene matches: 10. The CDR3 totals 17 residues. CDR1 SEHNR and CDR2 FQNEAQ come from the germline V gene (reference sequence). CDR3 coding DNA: TGTGCCAGCAGCTTGGGTGGTTGGCTAGCGGGCACAGATACGCAGTATTTT. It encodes CASSLGGWLAGTDTQYF.

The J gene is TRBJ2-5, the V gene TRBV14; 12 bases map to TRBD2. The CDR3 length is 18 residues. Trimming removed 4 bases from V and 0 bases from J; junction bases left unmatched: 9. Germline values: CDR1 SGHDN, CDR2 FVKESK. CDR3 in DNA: TGTGCCAGCAGCCGCGGACTAGCGGGGATATCGTACCAAGAGACCCAGTACTTC. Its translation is CASSRGLAGISYQETQYF.

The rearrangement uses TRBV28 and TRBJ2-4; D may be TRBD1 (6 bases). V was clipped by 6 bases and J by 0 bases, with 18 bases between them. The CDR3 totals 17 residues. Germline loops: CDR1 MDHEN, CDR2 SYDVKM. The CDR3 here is CASSQQQGILAKNIQYF. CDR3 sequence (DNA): TGTGCCAGCAGCCAACAACAGGGCATACTAGCCAAAAACATTCAGTACTTC.

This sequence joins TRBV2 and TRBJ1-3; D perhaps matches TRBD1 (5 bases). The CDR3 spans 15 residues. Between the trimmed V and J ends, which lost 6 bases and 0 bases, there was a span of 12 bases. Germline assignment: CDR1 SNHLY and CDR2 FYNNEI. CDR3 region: CASSAGRISGNTIYF. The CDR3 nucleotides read TGTGCCAGCAGCGCGGGACGGATCTCTGGAAACACCATATATTTT.

The CDR3 loop reads CASSIRTGGVKNYGYTF. The CDR3 bases are TGTGCCAGCAGTATTAGGACAGGGGGAGTGAAGAACTATGGCTACACCTTC. V usage is TRBV27 and J usage is TRBJ1-2; 10 bases are shared with TRBD1. The CDR3 length is 17 residues. The J segment lost 2 bases and the V segment lost 5 bases, leaving 11 bases of the junction unmatched. Per germline, CDR1 MNHEY and CDR2 SMNVEV (reference sequence).

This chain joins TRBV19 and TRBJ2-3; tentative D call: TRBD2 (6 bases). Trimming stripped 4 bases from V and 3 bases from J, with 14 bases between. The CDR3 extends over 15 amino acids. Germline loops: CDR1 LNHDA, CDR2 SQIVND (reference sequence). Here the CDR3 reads CASSTPPGATDTQYF. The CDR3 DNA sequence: TGTGCCAGTAGTACGCCCCCGGGAGCAACAGATACGCAGTATTTT.

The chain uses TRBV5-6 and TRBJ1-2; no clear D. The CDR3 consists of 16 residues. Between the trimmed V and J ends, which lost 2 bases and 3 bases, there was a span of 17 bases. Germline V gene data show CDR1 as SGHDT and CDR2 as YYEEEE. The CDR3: CASSLWRGTRYYGYTF. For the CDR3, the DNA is TGTGCCAGCAGCTTATGGAGAGGAACGCGCTACTATGGCTACACCTTC.

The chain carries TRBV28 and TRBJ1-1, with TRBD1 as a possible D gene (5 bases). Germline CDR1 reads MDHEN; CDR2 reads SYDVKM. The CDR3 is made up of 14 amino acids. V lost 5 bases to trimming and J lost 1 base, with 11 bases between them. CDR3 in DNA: TGTGCCAGCAGTCTGGGACTTTGGAACACTGAAGCTTTCTTT. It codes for CASSLGLWNTEAFF.

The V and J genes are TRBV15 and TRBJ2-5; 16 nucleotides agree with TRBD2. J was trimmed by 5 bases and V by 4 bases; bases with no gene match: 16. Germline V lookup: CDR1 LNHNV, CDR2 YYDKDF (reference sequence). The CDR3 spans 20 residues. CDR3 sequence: CATSMGLGTSGRARWETQYF. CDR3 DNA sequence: TGTGCCACCAGCATGGGTTTGGGGACTAGCGGGAGGGCCAGGTGGGAGACCCAGTACTTC.

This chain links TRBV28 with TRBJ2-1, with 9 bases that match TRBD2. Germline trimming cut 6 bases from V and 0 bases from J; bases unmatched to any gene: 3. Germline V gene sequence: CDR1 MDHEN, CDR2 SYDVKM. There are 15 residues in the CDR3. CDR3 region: CASRPGLASYNEQFF. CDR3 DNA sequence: TGTGCCAGCAGACCGGGACTAGCCTCCTACAATGAGCAGTTCTTC. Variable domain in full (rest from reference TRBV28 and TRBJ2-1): DVKVTQSSRYLVKRTGEKVFLECVQDMDHENMFWYRQDPGLGLRLIYFSYDVKMKEKGDIPEGYSVSREKKERFSLILESASTNQTSMYLCASRPGLASYNEQFFGPGTRLTVL.

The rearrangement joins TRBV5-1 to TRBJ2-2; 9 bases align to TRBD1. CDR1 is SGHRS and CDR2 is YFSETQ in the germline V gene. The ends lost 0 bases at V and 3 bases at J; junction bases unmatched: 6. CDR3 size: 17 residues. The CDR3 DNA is TGCGCCAGCAGCTTGGGCGGGGACAGGGCCCACACCGGGGAGCTGTTTTTT. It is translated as CASSLGGDRAHTGELFF.

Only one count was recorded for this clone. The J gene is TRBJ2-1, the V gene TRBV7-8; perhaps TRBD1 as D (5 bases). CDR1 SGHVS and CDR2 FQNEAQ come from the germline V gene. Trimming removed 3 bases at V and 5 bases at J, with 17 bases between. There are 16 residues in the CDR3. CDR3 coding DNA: TGTGCCAGCAGCTTGGGTATTGGACACTTGAACAATGAGCAGTTCTTC. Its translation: CASSLGIGHLNNEQFF.

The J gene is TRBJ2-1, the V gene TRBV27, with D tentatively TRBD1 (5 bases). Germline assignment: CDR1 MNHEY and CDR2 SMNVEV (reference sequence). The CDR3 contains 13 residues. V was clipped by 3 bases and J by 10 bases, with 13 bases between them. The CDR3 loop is CASSFPAKGEQFF. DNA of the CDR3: TGTGCCAGCAGTTTTCCAGCGAAGGGGGAGCAGTTCTTC.

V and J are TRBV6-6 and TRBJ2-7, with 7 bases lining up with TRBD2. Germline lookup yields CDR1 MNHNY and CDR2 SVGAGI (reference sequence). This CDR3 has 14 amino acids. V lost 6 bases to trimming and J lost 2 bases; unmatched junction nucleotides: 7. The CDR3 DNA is TGTGCCAGCAGAGCCGGGACTAAAACCTACGAGCAGTACTTC. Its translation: CASRAGTKTYEQYF.

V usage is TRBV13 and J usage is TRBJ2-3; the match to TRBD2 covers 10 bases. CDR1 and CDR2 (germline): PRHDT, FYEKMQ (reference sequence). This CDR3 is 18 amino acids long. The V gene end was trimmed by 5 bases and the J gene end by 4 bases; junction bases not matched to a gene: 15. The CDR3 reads CASSDSGRASLGSDTQYF. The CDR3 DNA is TGTGCCAGCAGCGACAGCGGGAGGGCCTCTTTAGGTTCAGATACGCAGTATTTT.

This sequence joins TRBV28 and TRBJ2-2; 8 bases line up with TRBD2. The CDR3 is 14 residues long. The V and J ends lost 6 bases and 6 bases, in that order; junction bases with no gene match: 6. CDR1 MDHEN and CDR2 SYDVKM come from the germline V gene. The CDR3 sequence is CASRKAGAAGELFF. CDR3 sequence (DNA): TGTGCCAGCAGAAAAGCGGGAGCGGCCGGGGAGCTGTTTTTT.

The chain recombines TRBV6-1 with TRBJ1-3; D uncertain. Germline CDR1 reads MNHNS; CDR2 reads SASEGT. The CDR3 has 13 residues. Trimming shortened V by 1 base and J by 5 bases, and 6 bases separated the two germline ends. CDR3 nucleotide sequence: TGTGCCAGCAGTGAAGGCGGTCGAAACACCATATATTTT. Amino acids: CASSEGGRNTIYF.

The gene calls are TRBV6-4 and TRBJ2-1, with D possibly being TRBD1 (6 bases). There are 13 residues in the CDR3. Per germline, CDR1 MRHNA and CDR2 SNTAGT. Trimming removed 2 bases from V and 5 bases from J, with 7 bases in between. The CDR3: CASSDRDNNEQFF. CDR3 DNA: TGTGCCAGCAGTGACCGGGACAACAATGAGCAGTTCTTC.